This is a list of T cell receptor beta chains from one sample in a study of PD-L1 blockade in urothelial cancer. Measured with immunoSEQ multiplex PCR; TCRdb has only the in-frame clones, and not every one. This table holds roughly 42,000 clones, about 89% found once. The sequences come from PBMCs, collected around atezolizumab (anti-PD-L1) treatment. These receptors came from a man aged 70-80 years with urothelial cancer. Each CDR3 is given without its conserved first and last residue.

J	V	CDR3
TRBJ2-7	TRBV5-3	ARSLAEGAGATYEQY
TRBJ2-7	TRBV6-1	ASSDQHLAGAYEQY
TRBJ2-7	TRBV6-5	ASSATGGHYEQY
TRBJ2-5	TRBV28	ASISGSTYDRNKETQY
TRBJ2-7	TRBV28	ASSFWGLAGEEEEY
TRBJ1-3	TRBV9	ASSATGASGNTIY
TRBJ1-2	TRBV6-1	ASSEAGQGEGYT
TRBJ2-3	TRBV2	AGGLAIDTQY
TRBJ2-1	TRBV11-2	ASSLDPSGSGEQF
TRBJ1-5	TRBV7-9	ASSSGGGAGQPQH
TRBJ1-5	TRBV9	ASSVGMSNQPQH
TRBJ2-2	TRBV28	ASSSGQGITGELF
TRBJ2-7	TRBV7-6	ASSLSESYEQY
TRBJ2-1	TRBV5-1	ASRTSGRALSYNEQF
TRBJ2-5	TRBV7-9	ASSFKLSGTGGPETQY
TRBJ2-5	TRBV18	ASSPAIQETQY
TRBJ2-4	TRBV9	ASSVGTENIQY
TRBJ2-5	TRBV27	ASSLSVPNYPEETQY
TRBJ2-1	TRBV7-6	ASSLDREFEQF
TRBJ2-5	TRBV10-3	AISESKVGPRETQY
TRBJ2-6	TRBV27	ASSGPGRGSGANVLT
TRBJ1-4	TRBV7-9	ATTRRDRENEKLF
TRBJ2-5	TRBV5-6	ASGLNGGYETQY
TRBJ1-6	TRBV7-3	ASSLDGRGAPLH
TRBJ1-3	TRBV6-6	ASSLASGASGNTIY
TRBJ2-7	TRBV5-6	ASSLRLGQGYEQY
TRBJ2-7	TRBV19	ASSPLRTGKTYEQY
TRBJ2-7	TRBV11-3	ASSLGASGEYEQY
TRBJ2-3	TRBV7-9	ASSPDISTDTQY
TRBJ2-3	TRBV4-2	ASSQDSSGATDTQY
TRBJ2-7	TRBV7-8	ASSHWGGEQY
TRBJ1-1	TRBV19	ASAGLTAEAF
TRBJ2-5	TRBV7-9	ASSPAGGTQY
TRBJ2-7	TRBV5-1	ASSPRGTSGSYEQY
TRBJ2-3	TRBV18	ASSPAGEDTQY
TRBJ2-5	TRBV7-7	ASSIQGAGEETQY
TRBJ2-2	TRBV7-2	ASSLGGGAGGELF
TRBJ1-5	TRBV2	ASAGTGGTQPQH
TRBJ2-1	TRBV19	ASSNRLAGYNEQF
TRBJ1-2	TRBV29-1	SVLNGGGGYT
TRBJ2-2	TRBV5-1	ASRSAGAETGELF
TRBJ2-4	TRBV19	ASSIESARQNIQY
TRBJ1-2	TRBV6-1	ASSEDSAMGYT
TRBJ2-7	TRBV10-3	AITETPFSYEQY
TRBJ1-1	TRBV10-3	AISADGAEAF
TRBJ2-1	TRBV10-2	ASSPDRGTYNEQF
TRBJ2-2	TRBV2	ASSGLANTGELF